What follows are 30 T cell receptor beta chains derived from one specimen sequenced in a study of T-cell reconstitution after alpha-beta-depleted transplantation in children (dated by TCRdb to about 2016). The library was prepared using PCR. Sequenced using an Illumina HiSeq 2500. TCR libraries were prepared with molecular barcoding, using unique molecular identifiers to normalize TCRbeta repertoire quantification. TCRdb cleaned the public reads at Q25 with fastp, built clones with MiXCR and kept in-frame beta chains. Duplicate CDR3 protein sequences are folded into a single record with the most common DNA and genes. This sample gives about 980,000 distinct CDR3 sequences in total; about 31% of them show up just once. Clones ranked in the top ten supply roughly 28% of the sample. Reading the label with the study, this specimen's treatment or condition is: allogeneic hematopoietic cell transplantation with graft depleted of TCRalphabeta T cells and CD19 B cells.

Sequenced here: PBMCs, mostly from graft donor cells, sampled 360 days after TCRalphabeta/CD19-depleted stem cell transplant. Receptors were obtained from a boy younger than two who had a stem cell transplant for SCID, so the T cells may come from the graft donor.

In this sample, this clonotype turned up a few times. V is TRBV6-5 and J is TRBJ2-1; maybe TRBD2 (5 bases). Trimming cost V 0 bases and J 7 bases, with 19 bases left between them. Per germline, CDR1 MNHEY and CDR2 SVGAGI. There are 17 residues in the CDR3. CDR3 sequence: CASSYSGSGGLRNEQFF. Here the CDR3 DNA reads TGTGCCAGCAGTTACTCTGGGAGCGGCGGTCTTCGGAATGAGCAGTTCTTC.

This chain uses TRBV10-3 with TRBJ2-7; tentatively, D is TRBD1 or TRBD2 (5 bases each). CDR3 length: 14 residues. CDR1 and CDR2 (germline): ENHRY, SYGVKD. The V gene lost 0 bases and the J gene lost 5 bases, with 11 bases spanning the gap. CDR3 sequence: CAISESTGLNEQYF. Written as DNA, the CDR3 is TGTGCCATCAGTGAGTCGACGGGGCTCAACGAGCAGTACTTC.

The table lists this clonotype with a few counts. The chain combines TRBV2 with TRBJ2-7, with D unclear. The ends were cut back, 4 bases at V and 1 base at J, with 11 bases in the middle. Germline CDR1 reads SNHLY; CDR2 reads FYNNEI. The CDR3 is 14 amino acids. The CDR3, as DNA: TGTGCCAGCAGTGGGTGGTACTCGTCCTACGAGCAGTACTTC. Translating gives CASSGWYSSYEQYF.

The V and J genes are TRBV5-1 and TRBJ2-1, with D possibly TRBD2 on 5 matching bases. The CDR3 spans 15 residues. Germline CDR1 is SGHRS and CDR2 is YFSETQ. V was shortened by 5 bases and J by 0 bases, with 12 bases between the two germline ends. The CDR3 is CASRRAVSSYNEQFF. The CDR3 region has the DNA TGCGCCAGCAGGAGAGCGGTTAGCTCCTACAATGAGCAGTTCTTC.

Here the CDR3 reads CASSQVSGANVLTF. In nucleotides, the CDR3 is TGCGCCAGCAGCCAAGTCTCTGGGGCCAACGTCCTGACTTTC. V gene TRBV4-1 combines with J gene TRBJ2-6; D remains unclear. CDR1 and CDR2 from the germline V gene are MGHRA and YSYEKL. V was cut by 1 base and J by 0 bases, with 1 base left in between. The CDR3 consists of 14 residues.

This clonotype has at least ten counts. This chain uses TRBV6-2 or TRBV6-3 with TRBJ2-3; D may be TRBD2 (7 bases). Germline lookup yields CDR1 MNHEY and CDR2 SVGEGT. V shed 4 bases and J shed 6 bases, with 23 bases lying between them. The CDR3 runs 17 residues. The DNA for the CDR3 is TGTGCCAGCAGTTTAGACTTTCGGGGAGGGGGAACGGATACGCAGTATTTT. This codes for CASSLDFRGGGTDTQYF.

The chain recombines TRBV27 with TRBJ2-4, with 9 positions matching TRBD1. Germline lookup yields CDR1 MNHEY and CDR2 SMNVEV (reference sequence). This CDR3 contains 14 residues. Germline trimming cut 3 bases from V and 7 bases from J; bases unmatched to any gene: 4. The CDR3 region has the DNA TGTGCCAGCAGTTTGTACAGGGGGCATAACATTCAGTACTTC. It codes for CASSLYRGHNIQYF.

The chain joins TRBV6-5 to TRBJ2-1; D gene uncertain. The CDR3 spans 13 residues. V lost 2 bases and J 6 bases, leaving 8 bases between the germline ends. Germline-derived CDR1 and CDR2 are MNHEY and SVGAGI. CDR3 sequence (DNA): TGTGCCAGCAGTTACGGGCAGTTCAATGAGCAGTTCTTC. It yields the protein CASSYGQFNEQFF.

This clonotype was detected a few times. This sequence joins TRBV7-2 and TRBJ1-1; a weak D match, TRBD1 (5 bases). V dropped 1 base and J dropped 3 bases, with 9 bases sitting between them. Germline V CDR1 and CDR2: SGHTA, FQGNSA. The CDR3 loop spans 14 amino acids. The CDR3 here is CASSLGGVDTEAFF. CDR3 DNA: TGTGCCAGCAGCTTAGGAGGGGTTGACACTGAAGCTTTCTTT.

This sequence joins TRBV12-3 or TRBV12-4 and TRBJ1-6; tentatively, D is TRBD1 (6 bases). CDR3 size: 15 residues. V lost 4 bases, J lost 6 bases, and 13 bases lay in between. CDR3 in DNA: TGTGCCAGCAGTTGGTCAGGACAGCTTAATTCACCCCTCCACTTT. Residues: CASSWSGQLNSPLHF.

In its sample, this clonotype was seen a few times. The chain employs TRBV20-1 and TRBJ1-1; maybe TRBD1 (6 bases). V was clipped by 2 bases and J by 1 base, with 14 bases between them. Germline CDR1 and CDR2: DFQATT and SNEGSKA (reference sequence). The CDR3 spans 15 residues. CDR3 in DNA: TGCAGTGCTAGATCACAACAGGGACCGAACACTGAAGCTTTCTTT. Its protein is CSARSQQGPNTEAFF.

The chain is built from TRBV20-1 and TRBJ2-7, with D possibly TRBD1 on 6 matching bases. The CDR3 has 14 residues. The V gene's germline CDR1 is DFQATT and CDR2 SNEGSKA (reference sequence). Trimming took off 0 bases at V and 3 bases at J, with 12 bases between the two ends. The CDR3 DNA reads as TGCAGTGCTAGAGATAACAGGGAGAGCTACGAGCAGTACTTC. Residues: CSARDNRESYEQYF.

This clonotype was picked up a small number of times. CDR3 nucleotide sequence: TGTGCCAGCAGACCAACAGGGGCTCCCTACAATGAGCAGTTCTTC. It specifies CASRPTGAPYNEQFF. This chain links TRBV7-8 with TRBJ2-1; 7 bases match TRBD1. The CDR3 loop spans 15 amino acids. V lost 6 bases, J lost 2 bases, and 7 bases stayed unmatched. Germline CDR1 reads SGHVS; CDR2 reads FQNEAQ. Complete variable domain (other parts from reference TRBV7-8 and TRBJ2-1): GAGVSQSPRYKVAKRGQDVALRCDPISGHVSLFWYQQALGQGPEFLTYFQNEAQLDKSGLPSDRFFAERPEGSVSTLKIQRTQQEDSAVYLCASRPTGAPYNEQFFGPGTRLTVL.

This chain links TRBV20-1 with TRBJ2-2; D gene unclear. The germline V gene has CDR1 DFQATT and CDR2 SNEGSKA (reference sequence). The CDR3 runs to 16 residues. V was trimmed by 0 bases and J by 4 bases, leaving 15 bases between them. CDR3 sequence reads: CSAREGGSITTGELFF. The CDR3 coding sequence is TGCAGTGCTAGAGAAGGCGGTAGCATCACCACCGGGGAGCTGTTTTTT.

The rearrangement uses TRBV6-1 and TRBJ1-2, with 7 positions matching TRBD1. Germline loops: CDR1 MNHNS, CDR2 SASEGT. V trimming: 3 bases; J trimming: 4 bases; junction bases outside the gene matches: 2. The CDR3 extends over 13 amino acids. CDR3 in DNA: TGTGCCAGCAGTGACCGGGACAGCTATGGCTACACCTTC. This gives the protein CASSDRDSYGYTF.

V and J are TRBV11-1 and TRBJ2-1, with 9 bases aligning to TRBD2. The junction had 14 bases not matched to a gene; V was cut back by 5 bases and J by 0 bases. Germline V CDR1 and CDR2: SGHAT, FQDESV (reference sequence). This CDR3 has 19 residues. The DNA of the CDR3 is TGTGCCAGCAGCCCAGCGGGGGGCGCATGGACCAGCTCCTACAATGAGCAGTTCTTC. Translating it yields CASSPAGGAWTSSYNEQFF.

This clonotype was recorded a few times. The CDR3 bases are TGCGCCAGCAGCTTACCTAGCGGGGACACCGGGGAGCTGTTTTTT. Translating it yields CASSLPSGDTGELFF. The chain uses TRBV5-1 and TRBJ2-2, with TRBD2 matching 9 bases. V lost 2 bases to trimming and J lost 3 bases; unmatched junction nucleotides: 2. The length of the CDR3 is 15 residues. The germline V gene has CDR1 SGHRS and CDR2 YFSETQ.

Only a few counts were recorded for this clonotype. The chain joins TRBV12-3 or TRBV12-4 to TRBJ2-1, with 14 bases matching TRBD2. V trimming: 2 bases; J trimming: 4 bases; junction bases outside the gene matches: 13. The CDR3 consists of 20 residues. The CDR3 loop reads CASSLSLAWTSGGKYNEQFF. The CDR3 DNA reads TGTGCCAGCAGTTTATCCCTAGCCTGGACTAGCGGGGGGAAATACAATGAGCAGTTCTTC.

In its sample, this clonotype was seen a few times. V usage is TRBV4-3 and J usage is TRBJ1-6; TRBD1 aligns across 8 bases. With 0 bases clipped from V and 11 bases from J, the junction kept 6 bases outside the gene matches. Germline lookup yields CDR1 LGHNA and CDR2 YSLEER. The CDR3 length is 15 residues. DNA for the CDR3: TGCGCCAGCAGCCAAGATTACAGGGGGAGGACACCCCTCCACTTT. It encodes CASSQDYRGRTPLHF.

This chain connects TRBV12-3 or TRBV12-4 to TRBJ2-3; 9 bases are shared with TRBD2. CDR3 size: 16 residues. V was pared by 4 bases and J by 2 bases, with 7 bases of the junction left unmatched. CDR3 amino acids: CASSSPLAGITDTQYF. In DNA, the CDR3 is TGTGCCAGCAGTTCCCCCCTAGCGGGAATCACAGATACGCAGTATTTT.

The chain uses TRBV29-1 and TRBJ1-1, with unresolved D. CDR1 and CDR2 (germline): SQVTM, ANQGSEA. Trimming cost V 3 bases and J 1 base, with 6 bases left between them. This CDR3 has 12 amino acids. CDR3: CSVEEENTEAFF. The CDR3 DNA reads as TGCAGCGTTGAGGAAGAGAACACTGAAGCTTTCTTT. Looking up the rest from reference TRBV29-1 and TRBJ1-1 gives the full variable domain: SAVISQKPSRDICQRGTSLTIQCQVDSQVTMMFWYRQQPGQSLTLIATANQGSEATYESGFVIDKFPISRPNLTFSTLTVSNMSPEDSSIYLCSVEEENTEAFFGQGTRLTVV.

This sequence joins TRBV19 and TRBJ1-5, with a possible D match to TRBD1 (5 bases). V was cut by 2 bases and J by 11 bases, with 25 bases left in between. The germline CDR1 and CDR2 sequences are LNHDA and SQIVND (reference sequence). The CDR3 is 17 residues long. CDR3 sequence reads: CASSISSAGYASSAQHF. DNA of the CDR3: TGTGCCAGTAGTATAAGTTCAGCAGGGTACGCGAGTTCAGCCCAGCATTTT.

This clonotype was observed a few times. V usage is TRBV6-1 and J usage is TRBJ2-2, with TRBD1 identical over 7 bases. Trimming removed 4 bases from V and 0 bases from J; junction bases left unmatched: 2. The CDR3 covers 15 residues. Per germline, CDR1 MNHNS and CDR2 SASEGT. As DNA, the CDR3 is TGTGCCAGCAGTGGAGGGGGCCCGAACACCGGGGAGCTGTTTTTT. Protein sequence: CASSGGGPNTGELFF.

This clonotype was observed a few times. V and J are TRBV5-5 and TRBJ2-5; TRBD1 aligns across 8 bases. CDR1 and CDR2 from the germline V gene are SGHKS and YYEKEE (reference sequence). With 0 bases clipped from V and 1 base from J, the junction kept 2 bases outside the gene matches. CDR3 length: 15 residues. CDR3 in amino acids: CASSLATGGQETQYF. CDR3 DNA sequence: TGTGCCAGCAGCTTGGCCACAGGGGGCCAAGAGACCCAGTACTTC.

The V and J genes are TRBV27 and TRBJ1-1; possible D gene TRBD1, 5 bases. The germline V gene encodes CDR1 MNHEY and CDR2 SMNVEV (reference sequence). Trimming cost V 1 base and J 5 bases, with 14 bases left between them. This CDR3 has 15 amino acids. CDR3 region: CASSLLGQGVTEAFF. In DNA form, the CDR3 reads TGTGCCAGCAGTTTATTAGGGCAGGGAGTGACTGAAGCTTTCTTT.

The chain has TRBV6-5 and TRBJ1-1, with 8 bases matching TRBD1. CDR1 MNHEY and CDR2 SVGAGI come from the germline V gene. The CDR3 runs 16 residues. The V gene end was trimmed by 1 base and the J gene end by 0 bases; junction bases not matched to a gene: 4. The CDR3 loop is CASSYWGQAMNTEAFF. DNA of the CDR3: TGTGCCAGCAGTTACTGGGGACAGGCCATGAACACTGAAGCTTTCTTT.

The chain recombines TRBV20-1 with TRBJ2-5; either TRBD1 or TRBD2 may supply D (6 bases each). This CDR3 contains 17 residues. CDR1 is DFQATT and CDR2 is SNEGSKA in the germline V gene (reference sequence). The germline V and J ends were trimmed by 0 bases and 1 base, with 18 bases remaining between them. The CDR3, as DNA: TGCAGTGCTAGAGATCCCCTAGAGTGGGGGGCCCAAGAGACCCAGTACTTC. Translation: CSARDPLEWGAQETQYF.

The chain combines TRBV29-1 with TRBJ1-2; D possibly corresponds to TRBD1 (6 bases). The germline CDR1 and CDR2 sequences are SQVTM and ANQGSEA. The CDR3 consists of 13 residues. Trimming left V 7 bases short and J 1 base short, with 13 bases between. CDR3 sequence (DNA): TGCAGCGGCCGGACAGACCTTAACTATGGCTACACCTTC. Its protein product is CSGRTDLNYGYTF.

This clonotype was found a few times. The chain carries TRBV12-3 or TRBV12-4 and TRBJ1-6, with 7 bases identical to TRBD1. This CDR3 comprises 13 residues. The V and J ends lost 7 bases and 14 bases, in that order; junction bases with no gene match: 11. CDR3 coding DNA: TGTGCCAGCACGTCACAACAGGGGAAATCCCTCCACTTT. Protein sequence: CASTSQQGKSLHF.

V usage is TRBV6-1 and J usage is TRBJ2-1; maybe TRBD1 (6 bases). This CDR3 has 16 residues. Germline V CDR1 and CDR2: MNHNS, SASEGT. V lost 5 bases and J lost 2, with 16 bases in between. The CDR3 loop reads CASSRTDRGTYNEQFF. CDR3 nucleotide sequence: TGTGCCAGCAGTCGCACCGATAGGGGGACCTACAATGAGCAGTTCTTC.